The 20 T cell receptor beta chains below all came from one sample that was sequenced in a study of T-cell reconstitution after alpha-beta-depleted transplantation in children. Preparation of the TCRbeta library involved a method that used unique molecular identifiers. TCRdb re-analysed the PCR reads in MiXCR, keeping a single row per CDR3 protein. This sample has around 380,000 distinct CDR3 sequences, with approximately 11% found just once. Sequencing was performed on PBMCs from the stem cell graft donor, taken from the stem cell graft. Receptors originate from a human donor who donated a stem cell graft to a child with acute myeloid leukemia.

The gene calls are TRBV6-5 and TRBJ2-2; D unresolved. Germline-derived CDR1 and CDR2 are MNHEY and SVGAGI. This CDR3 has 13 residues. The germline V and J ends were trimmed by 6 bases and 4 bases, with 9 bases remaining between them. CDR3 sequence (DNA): TGTGCCAGCAGGTTCTGGAGCACCGGGGAGCTGTTTTTT. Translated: CASRFWSTGELFF.

CDR3 sequence reads: CASSLEGPGVNSPLHF. Here the CDR3 DNA reads TGCGCCAGCAGCTTGGAGGGGCCAGGGGTAAATTCACCCCTCCACTTT. V and J are TRBV5-1 and TRBJ1-6, with a tentative D call TRBD1 (6 bases). The CDR3 totals 16 residues. The V gene lost 0 bases and the J gene lost 7 bases, with 14 bases spanning the gap. From germline, CDR1 is SGHRS and CDR2 YFSETQ.

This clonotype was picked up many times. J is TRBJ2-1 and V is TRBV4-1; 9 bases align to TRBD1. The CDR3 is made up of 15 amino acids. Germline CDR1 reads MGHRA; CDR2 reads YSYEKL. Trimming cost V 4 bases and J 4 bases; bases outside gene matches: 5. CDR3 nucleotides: TGCGCCAGCAGCCCCCGACAGGGGGTTTACAATGAGCAGTTCTTC. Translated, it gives CASSPRQGVYNEQFF.

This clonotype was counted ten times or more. For the CDR3, the DNA is TGTGCCAGCAGTTTGGGTCGGGATACGCAGTATTTT. It encodes CASSLGRDTQYF. The chain has TRBV12-3 or TRBV12-4 and TRBJ2-3, with unresolved D. Trimming shortened V by 3 bases and J by 6 bases, and 7 bases separated the two germline ends. The CDR3 covers 12 residues.

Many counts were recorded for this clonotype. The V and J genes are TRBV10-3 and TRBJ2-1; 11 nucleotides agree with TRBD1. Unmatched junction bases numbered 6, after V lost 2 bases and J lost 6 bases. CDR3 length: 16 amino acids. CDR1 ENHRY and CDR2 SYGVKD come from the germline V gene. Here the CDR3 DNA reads TGTGCCATCAGTGAGACCCGGACAGGGGGCTCCAATGAGCAGTTCTTC. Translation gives CAISETRTGGSNEQFF.

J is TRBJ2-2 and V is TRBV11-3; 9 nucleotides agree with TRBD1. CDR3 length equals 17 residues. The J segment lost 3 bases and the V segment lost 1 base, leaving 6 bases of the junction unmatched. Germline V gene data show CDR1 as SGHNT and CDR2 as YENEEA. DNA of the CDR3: TGTGCCAGCAGCTTAGCCGAACAGGGGGCGTACACCGGGGAGCTGTTTTTT. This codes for CASSLAEQGAYTGELFF.

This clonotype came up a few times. CDR3 loop: CASSPSGPPSPPDTQYF. CDR3 in DNA: TGTGCCAGCAGCCCTTCGGGCCCCCCGTCCCCCCCAGATACGCAGTATTTT. The chain uses TRBV27 and TRBJ2-3; D gene uncertain. The CDR3 contains 17 residues. V was shortened by 6 bases and J by 4 bases, with 23 bases between the two germline ends. Germline V gives CDR1 MNHEY, CDR2 SMNVEV (reference sequence).

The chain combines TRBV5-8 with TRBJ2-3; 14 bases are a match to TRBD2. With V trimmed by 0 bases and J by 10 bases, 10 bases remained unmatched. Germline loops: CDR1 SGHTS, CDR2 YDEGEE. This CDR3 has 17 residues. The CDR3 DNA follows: TGTGCCAGCAGCTTGGGAACCGGGACTAGCGGGAGAGGGGCGCAGTATTTT. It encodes CASSLGTGTSGRGAQYF.

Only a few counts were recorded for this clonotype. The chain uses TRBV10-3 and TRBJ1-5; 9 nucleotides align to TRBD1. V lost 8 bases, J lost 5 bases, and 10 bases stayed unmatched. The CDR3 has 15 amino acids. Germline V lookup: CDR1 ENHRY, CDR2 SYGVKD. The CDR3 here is CAISDRGRTHQPQHF. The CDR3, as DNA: TGTGCCATCTCGGACAGGGGCAGAACCCATCAGCCCCAGCATTTT.

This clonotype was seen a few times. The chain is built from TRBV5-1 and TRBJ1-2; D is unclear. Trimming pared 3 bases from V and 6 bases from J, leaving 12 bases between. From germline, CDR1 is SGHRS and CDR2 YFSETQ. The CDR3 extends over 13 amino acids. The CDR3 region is CASSYTTLDGYTF. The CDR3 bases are TGCGCCAGCAGCTACACGACACTCGATGGCTACACCTTC. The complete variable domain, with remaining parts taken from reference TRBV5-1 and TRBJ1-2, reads KAGVTQTPRYLIKTRGQQVTLSCSPISGHRSVSWYQQTPGQGLQFLFEYFSETQRNKGNFPGRFSGRQFSNSRSEMNVSTLELGDSALYLCASSYTTLDGYTFGSGTRLTVV.

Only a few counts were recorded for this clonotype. Here the CDR3 DNA reads TGTGCCAGCAGTGGGGGCACGTACCAAGAGACCCAGTACTTC. It encodes CASSGGTYQETQYF. This sequence joins TRBV6-1 and TRBJ2-5, with D possibly matching TRBD1 (5 bases). There are 14 residues in the CDR3. The V and J ends lost 4 bases and 0 bases respectively, with 9 bases between them. The germline CDR1 and CDR2 sequences are MNHNS and SASEGT.

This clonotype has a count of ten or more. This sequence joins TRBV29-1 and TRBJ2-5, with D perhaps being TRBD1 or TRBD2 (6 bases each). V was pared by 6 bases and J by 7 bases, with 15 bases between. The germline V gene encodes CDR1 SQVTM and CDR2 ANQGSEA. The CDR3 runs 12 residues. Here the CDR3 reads CSVKTEGGTQYF. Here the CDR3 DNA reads TGCAGCGTAAAGACAGAGGGGGGGACCCAGTACTTC.

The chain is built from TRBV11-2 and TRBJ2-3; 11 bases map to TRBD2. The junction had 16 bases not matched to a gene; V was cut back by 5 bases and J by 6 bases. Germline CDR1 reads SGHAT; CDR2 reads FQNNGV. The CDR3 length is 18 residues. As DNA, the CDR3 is TGTGCCAGCAGCCCCACCGGACTAGCGGGCCTCGGGACGGATACGCAGTATTTT. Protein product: CASSPTGLAGLGTDTQYF.

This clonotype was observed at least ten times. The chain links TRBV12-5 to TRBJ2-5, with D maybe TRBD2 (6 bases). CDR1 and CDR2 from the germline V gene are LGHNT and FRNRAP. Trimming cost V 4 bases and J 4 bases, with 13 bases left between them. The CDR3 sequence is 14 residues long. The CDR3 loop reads CASGYPGTAETQYF. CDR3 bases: TGTGCTAGTGGTTACCCGGGGACTGCAGAGACCCAGTACTTC.

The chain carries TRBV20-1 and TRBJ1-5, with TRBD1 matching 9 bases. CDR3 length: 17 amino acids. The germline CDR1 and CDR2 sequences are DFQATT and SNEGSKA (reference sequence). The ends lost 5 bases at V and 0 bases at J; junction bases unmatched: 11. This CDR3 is CSAVQGAGVASNQPQHF. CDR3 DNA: TGCAGTGCTGTACAGGGGGCAGGAGTCGCTAGCAATCAGCCCCAGCATTTT.

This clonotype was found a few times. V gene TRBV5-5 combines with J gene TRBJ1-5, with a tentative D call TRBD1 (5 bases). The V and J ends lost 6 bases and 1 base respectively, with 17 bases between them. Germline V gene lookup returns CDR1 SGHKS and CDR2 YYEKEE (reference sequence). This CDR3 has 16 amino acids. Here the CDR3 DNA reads TGTGCCAGCAACTCCGGGGCATATCCCAGCAATCAGCCCCAGCATTTT. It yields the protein CASNSGAYPSNQPQHF. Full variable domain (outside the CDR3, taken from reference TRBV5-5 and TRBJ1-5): DAGVTQSPTHLIKTRGQQVTLRCSPISGHKSVSWYQQVLGQGPQFIFQYYEKEERGRGNFPDRFSARQFPNYSSELNVNALLLGDSALYLCASNSGAYPSNQPQHFGDGTRLSIL.

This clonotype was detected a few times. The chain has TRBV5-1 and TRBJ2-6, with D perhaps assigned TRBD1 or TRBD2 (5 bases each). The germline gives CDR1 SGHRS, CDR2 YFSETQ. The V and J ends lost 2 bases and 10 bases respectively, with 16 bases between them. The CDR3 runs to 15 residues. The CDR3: CASSLRQGVSNVLTF. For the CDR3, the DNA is TGCGCCAGCAGCTTACGTCAGGGAGTAAGTAACGTCCTGACTTTC.

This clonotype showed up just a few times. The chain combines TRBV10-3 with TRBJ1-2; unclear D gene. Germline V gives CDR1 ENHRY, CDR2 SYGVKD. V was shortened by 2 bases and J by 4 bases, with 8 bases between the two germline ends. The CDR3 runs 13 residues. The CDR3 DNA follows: TGTGCCATCAGTGAGGGCCCGATCTATGGCTACACCTTC. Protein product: CAISEGPIYGYTF.

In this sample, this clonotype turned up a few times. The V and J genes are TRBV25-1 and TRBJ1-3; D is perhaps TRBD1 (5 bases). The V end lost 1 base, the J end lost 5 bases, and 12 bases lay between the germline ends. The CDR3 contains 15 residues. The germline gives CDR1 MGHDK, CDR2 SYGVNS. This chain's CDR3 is CASSESWGGRNTIYF. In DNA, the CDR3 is TGTGCCAGCAGTGAATCGTGGGGGGGGAGAAACACCATATATTTT. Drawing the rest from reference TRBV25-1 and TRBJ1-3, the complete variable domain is EADIYQTPRYLVIGTGKKITLECSQTMGHDKMYWYQQDPGMELHLIHYSYGVNSTEKGDLSSESTVSRIRTEHFPLTLESARPSHTSQYLCASSESWGGRNTIYFGEGSWLTVV.

The DNA for the CDR3 is TGTGCCAGCAGCGACGATACCGGGACAGAGAACACCGGGGAGCTGTTTTTT. Its translation: CASSDDTGTENTGELFF. The chain couples TRBV9 to TRBJ2-2, with 7 bases matching TRBD1. The ends lost 3 bases at V and 1 base at J; junction bases unmatched: 9. The CDR3 totals 17 residues. Germline values: CDR1 SGDLS, CDR2 YYNGEE.